This T cell receptor (beta chain) comes out of a study of CD8+CD57+ T cells in acquired aplastic anemia. As for the study in general: CD4+ and CD8+ cells, once sorted, gave DNA averaging about 3 ug. Study results and limitations: For CD8+ Simpson's diversity, patients and controls showed no significant difference.

Genomic DNA constituted the template upon which TCR beta VDJ and CDR3 profiling was performed. A single record per CDR3 protein comes from TCRdb applying MiXCR to the reads. The sample contains 300,000 or so distinct CDR3 sequences, 50% to 65% of which appear only once. In the case of this clonotype: Its antigen is not identified.

The CDR3 contains 10 residues. Germline V gene sequence: CDR1 SGHDT, CDR2 YYEEEE. Trimming took off 1 base at V and 9 bases at J, with 4 bases between the two ends. The patients chosen for sequencing had shown expansion of CD8+CD57+ cells (detected by flow cytometry). A severe acquired aplastic anemia diagnosis applied to all patients. Patients had not yet gotten any therapy when their blood was taken for sampling. This receptor was identified in a human donor with aplastic anemia. The V gene is TRBV5-6, the J gene TRBJ2-5; D is ambiguous. The sequencing sample was made of sorted CD4+, CD8+, or CD8+CD57+ T cells (not recorded which) from PBMCs. CDR3 sequence (DNA): TGTGCCAGCAGCTTGAAGGCCCAGTACTTC. Amino acids: CASSLKAQYF. Full variable domain (remainder filled in from reference TRBV5-6 and TRBJ2-5): DAGVTQSPTHLIKTRGQQVTLRCSPKSGHDTVSWYQQALGQGPQFIFQYYEEEERQRGNFPDRFSGHQFPNYSSELNVNALLLGDSALYLCASSLKAQYFGPGTRLLVL.